Shown below are 12 T cell receptor beta chains from a single sample sequenced in a study of blood T cell repertoires in COVID-19. Some clones are missing from TCRdb's copy, which holds only in-frame ones; the method was immunoSEQ multiplex PCR. This table holds just over 150,000 clones, 80% found once. Sequenced material: peripheral blood. These receptor sequences come from a man between 60 and 75 years old with acute or convalescent COVID-19.

J is TRBJ2-5 and V is TRBV24-1; weak D call: TRBD1 (5 bases). V lost 4 bases and J lost 0, with 8 bases in between. The CDR3 has 14 residues. Germline V gene sequence: CDR1 KGHDR, CDR2 SFDVKD. The CDR3 here is CATSESGYQETQYF. CDR3 in DNA: TGTGCCACCAGTGAGTCAGGGTACCAAGAGACCCAGTACTTC.

The chain has TRBV28 and TRBJ2-1; 10 nucleotides agree with TRBD2. Germline V CDR1 and CDR2: MDHEN, SYDVKM. J lost 5 bases, V lost 4 bases, and 5 bases had no gene match. This CDR3 region has 15 residues. CDR3 sequence (DNA): TGTGCCAGCAGTTCTAGCGGGAGAAGGGACAATGAGCAGTTCTTC. Its protein product is CASSSSGRRDNEQFF.

The rearrangement uses TRBV4-1 and TRBJ1-1; 8 positions agree with TRBD1. The germline CDR1 and CDR2 sequences are MGHRA and YSYEKL. V lost 4 bases and J lost 0; bases outside the gene matches: 10. The CDR3 runs 17 residues. The CDR3 region is CASSPPWDRNMNTEAFF. The CDR3 DNA reads as TGCGCCAGCAGCCCCCCCTGGGACAGGAACATGAACACTGAAGCTTTCTTT.

This sequence joins TRBV23-1 and TRBJ1-6; no firm D call. TRBV23-1 is given ORF status, its function remaining uncertain. V gave up 0 bases and J gave up 0 bases, with 12 bases separating them. The CDR3 runs to 18 residues. The CDR3 loop reads CASSQSLRGSSYNSPLHF. The CDR3 nucleotides read TGCGCCAGCAGTCAATCTCTCCGGGGTAGCTCCTATAATTCACCCCTCCACTTT.

This clone was counted between two and nine times. V and J are TRBV19 and TRBJ1-2, with D possibly matching TRBD1 (5 bases). Trimming took 6 bases from V and 1 from J, leaving 12 bases between them. Germline CDR1 and CDR2: LNHDA and SQIVND (reference sequence). The CDR3 sequence is 14 residues long. As DNA, the CDR3 is TGTGCCAGTAGAAGAGGAGGGGATAACTATGGCTACACCTTC. Amino acid sequence: CASRRGGDNYGYTF.

The rearrangement uses TRBV28 and TRBJ2-5, with TRBD1 matching over 8 bases. CDR3 length equals 17 residues. After removal of 5 bases from V and 2 bases from J, the junction contained 13 bases not matched to a gene. CDR1 is MDHEN and CDR2 is SYDVKM in the germline V gene. This CDR3 is CASSPPRQGIKQETQYF. CDR3 nucleotides: TGTGCCAGCAGTCCTCCTAGACAGGGGATCAAGCAAGAGACCCAGTACTTC.

The chain has TRBV11-2 and TRBJ2-1, with a possible D match to TRBD2 (6 bases). The CDR3 is 16 residues long. Trimming shortened V by 5 bases and J by 0 bases, and 14 bases separated the two germline ends. Germline CDR1 reads SGHAT; CDR2 reads FQNNGV. The CDR3: CASSPLAESSYNEQFF. The CDR3, as DNA: TGTGCCAGCAGCCCCTTAGCGGAGAGCTCCTACAATGAGCAGTTCTTC.

The genes are TRBV5-6 and TRBJ1-5; 7 positions agree with TRBD1. In germline, CDR1 is SGHDT, CDR2 YYEEEE. This CDR3 has 14 amino acids. V lost 3 bases and J lost 2; bases outside the gene matches: 2. The CDR3 DNA follows: TGTGCCAGCAGCTCTACAGGGGGCAATCAGCCCCAGCATTTT. Its protein product is CASSSTGGNQPQHF.

With respect to this clone: A junction boundary mismatches the germline segment, possibly from a read error. The chain carries TRBV20-1 and TRBJ2-5; 7 bases line up with TRBD1. This CDR3 has 9 amino acids. Germline V gene lookup returns CDR1 DFQATT and CDR2 SNEGSKA (reference sequence). As DNA, the CDR3 is TGCAGTGCTAGAGTAGGACAGGACTTC. This translates into CSARVGQDF.

J is TRBJ1-1 and V is TRBV27, with a weak D call TRBD1 (5 bases). With 0 bases removed from V and 10 bases from J, the gap between germline ends came to 24 bases. The CDR3 runs 17 residues. Germline lookup yields CDR1 MNHEY and CDR2 SMNVEV (reference sequence). DNA of the CDR3: TGTGCCAGCAGTTTATCGACGGGGGAAGTCTCGATAGGACGAGCTTTCTTT. This gives the protein CASSLSTGEVSIGRAFF.

This clone was detected only once. The chain has TRBV10-3 and TRBJ2-7; the match to TRBD2 covers 7 bases. Germline V lookup: CDR1 ENHRY, CDR2 SYGVKD. CDR3 length equals 13 residues. Trimming at V came to 9 bases and at J to 2 bases, leaving 7 bases not matched to a gene. Here the CDR3 DNA reads TGTGCCATTGGGGGGGGTCTCACCTACGAGCAGTACTTC. This encodes CAIGGGLTYEQYF.

The chain links TRBV6-1 to TRBJ1-1; possibly TRBD1 for D (6 bases). V was trimmed by 3 bases and J by 0 bases, leaving 20 bases between them. Looked up from germline, CDR1 is MNHNS and CDR2 is SASEGT. This CDR3 is built from 18 residues. The DNA of the CDR3 is TGTGCCAGCAGTGAGTCTGGTTTCCGGGGGGGCATGAACACTGAAGCTTTCTTT. Amino acid sequence: CASSESGFRGGMNTEAFF.